These 16 T cell receptor beta chains originate from one sample sequenced in a study of Ad26.COV2.S vaccination and SARS-CoV-2 variants. Treatment here: about 20 received Ad26.COV2.S at low or high dose, single or two shots; several received placebo; per-sample allocation not given. The investigators took samples on day 63 after the first vaccine or placebo injection. The protocol was immunoSEQ multiplex PCR, while the TCRdb copy is restricted to in-frame clones and leaves out a portion. The sample includes some 520,000 clones, around nine tenths seen only once; the top ten take about 13%. Sequences were derived from peripheral blood, sampled in a trial of Ad26.COV2.S vaccine versus placebo. These receptor sequences come from a person aged 18 to 59 who received the Ad26.COV2.S COVID-19 vaccine or a placebo.

The rearrangement links TRBV3-1 (or the pseudogene TRBV3-2) to TRBJ1-1; 9 bases align to TRBD1. The CDR3 consists of 15 residues. The J segment lost 8 bases and the V segment lost 3 bases, leaving 10 bases of the junction unmatched. Germline V lookup: CDR1 LGHDT, CDR2 YNNKEL (reference sequence). CDR3 DNA sequence: TGTGCCAGCAGCCAGTTCCCGGGACAGGGTTGGGAAGCTTTCTTT. It translates to CASSQFPGQGWEAFF.

For the CDR3, the DNA is TGCAGTGCTACCCCCCACGGCGAGCAGTACTTC. Protein sequence: CSATPHGEQYF. The chain couples TRBV20-1 to TRBJ2-7; no firm D call. Trimming took 4 bases from V and 6 from J, leaving 10 bases between them. The germline V gene has CDR1 DFQATT and CDR2 SNEGSKA (reference sequence). The CDR3 totals 11 residues.

The CDR3 DNA sequence: TGTGCCGGTCGACAGGGCAGCTCCTATAATTCACCCCTCCACTTT. Encoded protein: CAGRQGSSYNSPLHF. The chain has TRBV28 and TRBJ1-6; TRBD1 matches 7 bases. V lost 11 bases and J lost 0; bases outside the gene matches: 7. The germline gives CDR1 MDHEN, CDR2 SYDVKM. The CDR3 has 15 residues.

This clone has only one observation. In DNA, the CDR3 is TGTGCCAGCAGTTACAGCAGGCTAGTGGGGAACGAGCAGTACTTC. This translates into CASSYSRLVGNEQYF. J is TRBJ2-7 and V is TRBV6-5; D is uncertain. The V gene's germline CDR1 is MNHEY and CDR2 SVGAGI. The CDR3 extends over 15 amino acids. Trimming stripped 2 bases from V and 5 bases from J, with 16 bases between.

The chain uses TRBV27 and TRBJ2-5; 9 positions match TRBD2. Germline V gene sequence: CDR1 MNHEY, CDR2 SMNVEV (reference sequence). J lost 4 bases, V lost 3 bases, and 9 bases had no gene match. This CDR3 contains 16 residues. The CDR3 coding sequence is TGTGCCAGCAGTTTTGGCGGGAGGGCCGGGGGAGAGACCCAGTACTTC. It specifies CASSFGGRAGGETQYF.

V is TRBV4-2 and J is TRBJ2-3; TRBD2 aligns across 7 bases. The CDR3 loop spans 18 amino acids. V lost 0 bases to trimming and J lost 4 bases; unmatched junction nucleotides: 13. Per germline, CDR1 LGHNA and CDR2 YNFKEQ. DNA of the CDR3: TGTGCCAGCAGCCAAGATGACCTAGCGGTCCTCGATTCAGATACGCAGTATTTT. This sequence encodes CASSQDDLAVLDSDTQYF.

The genes are TRBV15 and TRBJ1-4; D uncertain. The length of the CDR3 is 13 residues. V was clipped by 0 bases and J by 8 bases, with 7 bases between them. Germline V gene sequence: CDR1 LNHNV, CDR2 YYDKDF (reference sequence). CDR3 bases: TGTGCCACCAGCAGAGATTTTACAGAAAAACTGTTTTTT. This encodes CATSRDFTEKLFF.

This chain connects TRBV23-1 to TRBJ2-7, with 7 bases lining up with TRBD1. TRBV23-1 is identified as an open reading frame with a role that is uncertain. This CDR3 is 19 amino acids long. V lost 4 bases, J lost 0 bases, and 18 bases stayed unmatched. CDR3 residues: CASSPRQLPGDSRSYEQYF. The CDR3 DNA reads TGCGCCAGCAGTCCACGACAACTGCCCGGGGACAGTCGCTCCTACGAGCAGTACTTC.

The rearrangement joins TRBV6-2 or TRBV6-3 to TRBJ1-5, with D perhaps TRBD1 (5 bases). The CDR3 sequence is 17 residues long. Trimming removed 4 bases at V and 1 base at J, with 17 bases between. Germline CDR1 and CDR2: MNHEY and SVGEGT. The CDR3 protein is CASSSAGGQESNQPQHF. CDR3 bases: TGTGCCAGCAGTTCTGCCGGGGGTCAGGAAAGCAATCAGCCCCAGCATTTT.

The chain is built from TRBV3-1 (or the pseudogene TRBV3-2) and TRBJ2-5; 12 bases are shared with TRBD2. Germline values: CDR1 LGHDT, CDR2 YNNKEL (reference sequence). This CDR3 is built from 18 residues. V lost 1 base, J lost 1 base, and 7 bases stayed unmatched. CDR3 region: CASSQGAGLAGPQETQYF. The CDR3 DNA is TGTGCCAGCAGCCAAGGTGCGGGACTAGCGGGCCCCCAAGAGACCCAGTACTTC.

J is TRBJ2-2 and V is TRBV18; tentative D call: TRBD2 (5 bases). The germline gives CDR1 KGHSH, CDR2 LQKENI. With 3 bases removed from V and 4 bases from J, the gap between germline ends came to 12 bases. The CDR3 loop spans 15 amino acids. The DNA of the CDR3 is TGTGCCAGCTCACCCCCGCGGGTTGGCACCGGGGAGCTGTTTTTT. The encoded protein is CASSPPRVGTGELFF.

The chain joins TRBV6-5 to TRBJ1-2; tentative D call: TRBD1 (5 bases). The CDR3 contains 15 residues. The V gene lost 6 bases and the J gene lost 0 bases, with 14 bases spanning the gap. Germline loops: CDR1 MNHEY, CDR2 SVGAGI. This chain's CDR3 is CASSPEGAANYGYTF. The CDR3, as DNA: TGTGCCAGCAGCCCAGAAGGGGCAGCTAACTATGGCTACACCTTC.

The rearrangement links TRBV5-6 to TRBJ1-3; D not resolved. The CDR3 loop spans 13 amino acids. Trimming removed 3 bases from V and 8 bases from J, with 12 bases in between. Per the germline V gene, CDR1 is SGHDT and CDR2 is YYEEEE. The CDR3 reads CASSSVGVDTIYF. DNA for the CDR3: TGTGCCAGCAGCTCTGTTGGGGTGGACACCATATATTTT.

This chain links TRBV18 with TRBJ2-7; D remains ambiguous. The V end was cut by 4 bases, the J end by 5 bases, with 15 bases between. Germline CDR1 KGHSH, CDR2 LQKENI. This CDR3 is built from 14 residues. The CDR3 here is CASSRGRDGDEQYF. The CDR3 nucleotides read TGTGCCAGCTCACGCGGACGAGACGGCGACGAGCAGTACTTC.

V gene TRBV29-1 combines with J gene TRBJ2-7; the match to TRBD2 covers 9 bases. The CDR3 is made up of 14 amino acids. The germline gives CDR1 SQVTM, CDR2 ANQGSEA. With V trimmed by 4 bases and J by 4 bases, 8 bases remained unmatched. The CDR3 DNA sequence: TGCAGCGTTGCGGGACTAGCTCCGGAATACGAGCAGTACTTC. This gives the protein CSVAGLAPEYEQYF.

The chain couples TRBV3-1 (or the pseudogene TRBV3-2) to TRBJ1-1, with D perhaps TRBD1 (5 bases). V was pared by 4 bases and J by 0 bases, with 9 bases between. The CDR3 extends over 14 amino acids. From germline, CDR1 is LGHDT and CDR2 YNNKEL (reference sequence). As DNA, the CDR3 is TGTGCCAGCAGCCCGACAGACATGAACACTGAAGCTTTCTTT. Residues: CASSPTDMNTEAFF.